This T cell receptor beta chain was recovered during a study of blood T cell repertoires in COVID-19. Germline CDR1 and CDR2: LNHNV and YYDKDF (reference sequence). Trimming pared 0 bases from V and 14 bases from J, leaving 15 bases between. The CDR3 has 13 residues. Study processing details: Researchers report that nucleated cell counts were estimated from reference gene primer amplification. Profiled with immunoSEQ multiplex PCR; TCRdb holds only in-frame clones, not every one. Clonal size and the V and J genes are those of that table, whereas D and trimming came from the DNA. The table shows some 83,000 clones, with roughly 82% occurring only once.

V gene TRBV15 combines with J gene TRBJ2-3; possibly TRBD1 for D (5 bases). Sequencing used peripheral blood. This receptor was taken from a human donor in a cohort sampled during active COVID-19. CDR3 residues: CATSRDAAGLWYF. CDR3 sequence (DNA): TGTGCCACCAGCAGAGATGCGGCAGGGCTATGGTATTTT.